This is a list of T cell receptor beta chains from one sample in a study of blood T cell repertoires in COVID-19. Clones were read by immunoSEQ multiplex PCR, and TCRdb kept only the in-frame ones, dropping some. The sample gives approximately 100,000 clones, roughly 81% of which show up once; 8.5% to 12% is in the top ten. The sequencing input was peripheral blood. Receptors originate from a human donor in a cohort sampled during active COVID-19. The conserved cysteine and the conserved F or W are not part of the CDR3 here.

j_call v_call cdr3_aa
TRBJ2-7 TRBV28 ASREGTGQGAIEQY
TRBJ2-7 TRBV5-1 ASSPSQGYEQY
TRBJ1-2 TRBV20-1 SAITGIPI
TRBJ1-2 TRBV6-6 ASRRTVGQGTNYGYT
TRBJ1-1 TRBV4-2 ASNRGTEAF
TRBJ2-4 TRBV7-2 ASSPLAGGGIQY
TRBJ2-4 TRBV5-6 ASSPVDRRGAKNIQY
TRBJ1-2 TRBV6-4 ASSQKGQTRLGGYT
TRBJ2-6 TRBV5-8 ASSLQGYYSGANVLT
TRBJ2-1 TRBV29-1 SVKPGQYYNEQF
TRBJ2-7 TRBV3-1/TRBV3-2 ASKTEGQGTGGEQY
TRBJ2-7 TRBV3-1/TRBV3-2 ASSQPPAGNEQY
TRBJ2-7 TRBV7-2 ASRYSGTGPGEQY
TRBJ1-1 TRBV19 ASSMGSSLEAF
TRBJ2-5 TRBV13 ASSLSTGGKETQY
TRBJ2-7 TRBV27 ASSRMRDTYEQY
TRBJ2-1 TRBV9 ASSPLGSEQF
TRBJ2-7 TRBV15 ATSRSSGTGLLSGQY
TRBJ1-2 TRBV18 ASSPSGEPNYGYT
TRBJ2-7 TRBV28 ASSSVTPISYEQY
TRBJ2-3 TRBV4-1 ASSLLGLGTDTQY
TRBJ2-7 TRBV19 ASSSGTENYEQY
TRBJ2-5 TRBV20-1 SASFSGGKETQY
TRBJ2-7 TRBV18 ASSATEMSSYEQY
TRBJ1-2 TRBV6-6 ASIEGGTTNYGYT
TRBJ2-7 TRBV6-5 ASRGQGGYEQY
TRBJ2-3 TRBV7-6 ASSSQGTGDTQY
TRBJ2-5 TRBV6-2/TRBV6-3 ASSYDGLAGLETQY
TRBJ2-7 TRBV27 ASSKTGASYEQY
TRBJ1-5 TRBV5-1 ASSFRGGDQPQH
TRBJ2-4 TRBV12-3/TRBV12-4 ASQMVDIQY
TRBJ1-2 TRBV30 AWSATRGTGAGGYT
TRBJ1-3 TRBV19 ASAGSSSSGNTIY
TRBJ2-7 TRBV30 AWSGLGDRSSYEQY
TRBJ1-5 TRBV6-2/TRBV6-3 ASSDRDRGNQPQH
TRBJ2-1 TRBV20-1 SARGNNEQF
TRBJ1-1 TRBV14 ASSQLGTSDTEAF
TRBJ1-1 TRBV9 ASSVQKDRGPMNTEAF
TRBJ1-3 TRBV6-6 ASIIAGAGNTIY
TRBJ2-7 TRBV15 ATSTRDRGGDEQY
TRBJ2-3 TRBV4-3 ASSPEVVTDTQY
TRBJ2-7 TRBV7-2 ASSFGGISYEQY
TRBJ2-7 TRBV6-5 ASRNRGGPSYEQY
TRBJ1-2 TRBV7-2 ASSRGRDRSGGYT
TRBJ1-2 TRBV10-3 ATLPEGTELYGYT
TRBJ2-7 TRBV5-8 ASSLVGGVYEQY
TRBJ1-5 TRBV19 AARVTAHSNQPQH
TRBJ1-1 TRBV11-3 ASSSRQGIAF
TRBJ2-7 TRBV5-1 ASRSGQGISYEQY
TRBJ1-1 TRBV6-5 ASRDRATEAF